This TCR beta chain stems from a study of identical twins. General study points: The study based its conclusions on cross-sectional statistical analysis and did not follow the same donors.

Template switching introduced a universal primer site, and the cDNA bore unique molecular identifiers. TCRdb reprocessed the 5' RACE reads with MiXCR, giving one entry per CDR3 protein. The sample includes around 370,000 distinct CDR3 sequences, roughly 9% of them seen just once. As regards this clonotype: Its matching antigen is unknown.

Deletions cut 6 bases from V and 6 bases from J, with 19 bases between. Germline V gives CDR1 SGHKS, CDR2 YYEKEE (reference sequence). The CDR3 has 14 residues. The chain recombines TRBV5-5 with TRBJ2-7; D gene ambiguous. Material for sequencing was naive T cells sorted from blood. This receptor was obtained from a woman aged 45 to 65 in good health. CDR3 coding DNA: TGTGCCAGCACCTTCGAATCTGTGGATTCCGAGCAGTACTTC. Encoded protein: CASTFESVDSEQYF.